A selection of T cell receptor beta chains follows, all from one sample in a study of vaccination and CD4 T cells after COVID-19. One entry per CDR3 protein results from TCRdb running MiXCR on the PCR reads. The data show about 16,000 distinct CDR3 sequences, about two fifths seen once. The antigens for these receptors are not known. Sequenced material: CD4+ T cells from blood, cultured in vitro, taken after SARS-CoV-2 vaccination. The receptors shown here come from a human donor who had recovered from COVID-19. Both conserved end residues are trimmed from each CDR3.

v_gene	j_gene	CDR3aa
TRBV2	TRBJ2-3	ASSGGSGIRDTQY
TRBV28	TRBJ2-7	ASSSLGGRGEGEQY
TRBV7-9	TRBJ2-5	ASSLPLDAGPQETQY
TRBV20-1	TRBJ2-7	SASGSGYEQY
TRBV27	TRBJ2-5	ASHLLRNSGRAQETQY
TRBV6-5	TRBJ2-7	ASSYSISGGEIGRDQFC
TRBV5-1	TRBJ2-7	ASSPNNQAYEQY
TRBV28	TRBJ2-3	ASSSSGRYRTDTQY
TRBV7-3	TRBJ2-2	ASSPSQGTGELF
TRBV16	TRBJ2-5	ASSRLRSGAETQY
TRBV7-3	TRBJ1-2	ASSYDRGHGYT
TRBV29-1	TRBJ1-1	SVVMRRGGAEAF
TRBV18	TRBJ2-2	ASSRSGIVSNTGELF
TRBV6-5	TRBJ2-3	ASSFSAGGGGDTQY
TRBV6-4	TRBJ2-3	ASSEGREVTDTQY
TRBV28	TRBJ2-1	ASSFLRGREPHNEQF
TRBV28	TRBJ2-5	ASSFDSFWETQY
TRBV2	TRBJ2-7	ASSDPYREQY
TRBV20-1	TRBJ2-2	SATTPGELF
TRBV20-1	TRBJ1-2	SARGTGANYGYT
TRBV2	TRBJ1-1	ASSEYQSDTEAF
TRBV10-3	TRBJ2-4	AISEDSNIQY
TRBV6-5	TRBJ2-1	ASSYSSSGLRVDEQF
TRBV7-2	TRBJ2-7	ASSLEYDRY
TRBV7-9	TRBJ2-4	ASSPTGGTKNIQY
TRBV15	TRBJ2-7	ATSNGLYYEQY
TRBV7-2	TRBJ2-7	ASSLGLAEYYEQY
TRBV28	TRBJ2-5	ASSIIQGRRY
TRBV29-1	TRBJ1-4	SVVEEAVSNEKLF
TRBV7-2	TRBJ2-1	ASSPRVWIYEQF
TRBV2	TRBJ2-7	ASSVRDVN
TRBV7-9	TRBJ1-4	ASRKNEDEKLF
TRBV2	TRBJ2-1	ASSAGRSYNEQF
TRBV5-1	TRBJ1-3	ASSLDGLSSGNTIY
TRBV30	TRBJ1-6	AWTRDTRSYNSPLH
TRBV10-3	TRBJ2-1	AIKAGDYNEQF
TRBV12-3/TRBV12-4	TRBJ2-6	ASSHRRTGDSGANVLT
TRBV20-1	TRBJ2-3	SAIGQSTDTQY
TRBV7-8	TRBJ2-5	ASSLRDPQETQY
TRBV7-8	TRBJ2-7	ASRKREGFYEQY
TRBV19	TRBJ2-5	ATSGTAGETQY
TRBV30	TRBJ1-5	AWSVSPSAQH
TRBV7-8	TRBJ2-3	ASTSGGDTQY
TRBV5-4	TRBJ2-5	ASSLWEGLETQY
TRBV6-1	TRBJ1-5	ASSRDIYQPQH
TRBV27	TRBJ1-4	ASSRRTQGSNEKLF
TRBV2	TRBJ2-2	ASSFLKISGSSAGELF
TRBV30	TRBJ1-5	AWEAGHNQPQH
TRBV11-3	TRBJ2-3	ASSFRAAGGTDTQY
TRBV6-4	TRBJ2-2	ASSDSGTGELF
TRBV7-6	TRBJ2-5	ASSLLATKGETQY
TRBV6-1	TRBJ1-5	ASSPGIVKTRRYQPQH